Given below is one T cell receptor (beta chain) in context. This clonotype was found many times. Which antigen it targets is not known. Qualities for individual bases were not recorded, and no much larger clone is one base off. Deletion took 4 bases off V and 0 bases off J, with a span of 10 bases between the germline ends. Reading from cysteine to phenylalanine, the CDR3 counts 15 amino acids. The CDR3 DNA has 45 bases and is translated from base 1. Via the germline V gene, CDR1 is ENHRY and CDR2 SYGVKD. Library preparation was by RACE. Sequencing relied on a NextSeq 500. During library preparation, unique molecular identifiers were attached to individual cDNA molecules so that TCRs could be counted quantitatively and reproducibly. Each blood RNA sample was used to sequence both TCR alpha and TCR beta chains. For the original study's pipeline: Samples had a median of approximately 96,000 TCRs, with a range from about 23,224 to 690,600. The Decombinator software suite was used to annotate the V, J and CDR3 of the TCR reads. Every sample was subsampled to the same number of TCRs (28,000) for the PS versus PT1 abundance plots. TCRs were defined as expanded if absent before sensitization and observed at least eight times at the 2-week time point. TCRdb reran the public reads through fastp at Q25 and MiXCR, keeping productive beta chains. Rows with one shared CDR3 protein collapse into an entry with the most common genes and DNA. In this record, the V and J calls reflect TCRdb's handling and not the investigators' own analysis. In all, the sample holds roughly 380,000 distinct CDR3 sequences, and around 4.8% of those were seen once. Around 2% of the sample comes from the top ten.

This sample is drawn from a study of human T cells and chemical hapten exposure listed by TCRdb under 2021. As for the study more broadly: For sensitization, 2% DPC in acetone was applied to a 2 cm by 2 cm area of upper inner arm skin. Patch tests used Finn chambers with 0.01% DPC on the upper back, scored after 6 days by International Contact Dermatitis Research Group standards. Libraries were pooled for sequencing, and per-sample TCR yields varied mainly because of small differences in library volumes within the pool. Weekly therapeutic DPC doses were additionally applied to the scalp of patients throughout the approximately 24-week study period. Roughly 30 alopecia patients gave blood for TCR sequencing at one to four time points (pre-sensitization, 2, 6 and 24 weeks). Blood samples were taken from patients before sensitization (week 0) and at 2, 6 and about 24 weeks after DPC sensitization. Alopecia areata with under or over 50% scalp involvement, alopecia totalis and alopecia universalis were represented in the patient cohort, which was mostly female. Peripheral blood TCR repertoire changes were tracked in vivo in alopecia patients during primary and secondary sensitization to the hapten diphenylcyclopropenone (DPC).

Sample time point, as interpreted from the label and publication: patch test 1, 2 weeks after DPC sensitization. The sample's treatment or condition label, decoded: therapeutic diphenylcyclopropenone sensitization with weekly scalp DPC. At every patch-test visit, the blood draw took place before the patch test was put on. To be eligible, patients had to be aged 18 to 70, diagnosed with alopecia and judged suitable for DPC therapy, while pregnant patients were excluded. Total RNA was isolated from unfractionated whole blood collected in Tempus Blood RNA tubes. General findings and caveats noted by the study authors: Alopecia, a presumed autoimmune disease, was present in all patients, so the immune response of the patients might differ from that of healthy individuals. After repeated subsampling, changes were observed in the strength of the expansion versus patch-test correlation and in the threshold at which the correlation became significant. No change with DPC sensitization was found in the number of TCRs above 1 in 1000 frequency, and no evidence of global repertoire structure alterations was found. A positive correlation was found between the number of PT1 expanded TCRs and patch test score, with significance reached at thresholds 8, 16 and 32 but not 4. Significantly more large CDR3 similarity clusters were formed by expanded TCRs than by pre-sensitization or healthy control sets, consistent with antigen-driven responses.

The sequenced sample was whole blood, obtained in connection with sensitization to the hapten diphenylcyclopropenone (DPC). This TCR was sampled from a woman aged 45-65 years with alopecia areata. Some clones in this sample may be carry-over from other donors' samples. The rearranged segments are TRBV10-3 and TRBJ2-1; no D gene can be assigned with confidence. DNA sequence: TGTGCCATCAGTGCGACGGAGAGCTCCTACAATGAGCAGTTCTTC. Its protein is CAISATESSYNEQFF.